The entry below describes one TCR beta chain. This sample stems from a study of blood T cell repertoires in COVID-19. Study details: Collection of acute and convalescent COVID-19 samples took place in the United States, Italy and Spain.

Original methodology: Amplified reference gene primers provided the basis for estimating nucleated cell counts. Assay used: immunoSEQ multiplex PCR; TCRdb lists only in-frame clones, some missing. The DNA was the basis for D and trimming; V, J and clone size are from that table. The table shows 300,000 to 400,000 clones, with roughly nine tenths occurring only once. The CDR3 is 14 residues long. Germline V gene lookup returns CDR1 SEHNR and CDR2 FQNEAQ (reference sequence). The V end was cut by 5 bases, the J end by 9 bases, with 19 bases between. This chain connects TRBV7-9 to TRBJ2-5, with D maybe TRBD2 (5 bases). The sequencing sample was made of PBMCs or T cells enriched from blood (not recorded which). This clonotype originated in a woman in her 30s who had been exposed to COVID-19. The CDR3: CASSALEERTAQYF. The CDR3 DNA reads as TGTGCCAGCAGCGCCCTGGAGGAGCGGACGGCCCAGTACTTC. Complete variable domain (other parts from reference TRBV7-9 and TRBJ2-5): DTGVSQNPRHKITKRGQNVTFRCDPISEHNRLYWYRQTLGQGPEFLTYFQNEAQLEKSRLLSDRFSAERPKGSFSTLEIQRTEQGDSAMYLCASSALEERTAQYFGPGTRLLVL.